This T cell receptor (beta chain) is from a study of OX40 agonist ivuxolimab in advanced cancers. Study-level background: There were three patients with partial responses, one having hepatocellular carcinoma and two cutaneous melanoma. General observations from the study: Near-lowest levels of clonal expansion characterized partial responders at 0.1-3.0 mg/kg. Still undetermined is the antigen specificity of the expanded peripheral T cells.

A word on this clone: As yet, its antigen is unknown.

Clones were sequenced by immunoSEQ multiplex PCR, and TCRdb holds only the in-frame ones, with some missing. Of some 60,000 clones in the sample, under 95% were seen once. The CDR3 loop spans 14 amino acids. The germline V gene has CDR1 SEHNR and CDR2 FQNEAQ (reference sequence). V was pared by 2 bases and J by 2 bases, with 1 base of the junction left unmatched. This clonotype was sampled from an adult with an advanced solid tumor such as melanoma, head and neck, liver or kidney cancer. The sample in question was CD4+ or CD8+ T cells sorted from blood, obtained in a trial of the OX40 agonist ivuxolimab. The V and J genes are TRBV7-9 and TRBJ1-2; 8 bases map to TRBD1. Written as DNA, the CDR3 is TGTGCCAGCAGCTTACCAGGGGGCAACTATGGCTACACCTTC. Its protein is CASSLPGGNYGYTF.